Listed below are T cell receptor beta chains from one sample, sequenced in a study of beta chain features in type 1 diabetes. Method: immunoSEQ multiplex PCR; TCRdb's copy keeps in-frame clones and lacks some. The sample has 900,000 or so clones, about a sixth seen once. The specimen sequenced was naive CD4+ T cells from blood. The receptors were gathered from a young woman in good health. CDR3s include the opening cysteine and the closing phenylalanine or tryptophan. Fields, in order: CDR3 protein, J gene, V gene.

CDR3 protein: CASSEGLDYGYTF
J gene: TRBJ1-2
V gene: TRBV6-1

CDR3 protein: CASSQRAGANAYNEQFF
J gene: TRBJ2-1
V gene: TRBV4-3

CDR3 protein: CASSRTIFPDSFYEQYF
J gene: TRBJ2-7
V gene: TRBV7-9

CDR3 protein: CASSLADRVNQPQHF
J gene: TRBJ1-5
V gene: TRBV7-8

CDR3 protein: CASSLGLAASTDTQYF
J gene: TRBJ2-3
V gene: TRBV5-4

CDR3 protein: CASGRGRRDTQYF
J gene: TRBJ2-3
V gene: TRBV7-9

CDR3 protein: CASRQTGGGEKLFF
J gene: TRBJ1-4
V gene: TRBV7-2

CDR3 protein: CAINPGTTGELFF
J gene: TRBJ2-2
V gene: TRBV10-3

CDR3 protein: CAISDLGTGGHPGANVLTF
J gene: TRBJ2-6
V gene: TRBV10-3

CDR3 protein: CATSRQETQYF
J gene: TRBJ2-5
V gene: TRBV15

CDR3 protein: CASSLGLAAGELFF
J gene: TRBJ2-2
V gene: TRBV7-3

CDR3 protein: CASSLVPSGGGTDTQYF
J gene: TRBJ2-3
V gene: TRBV7-2

CDR3 protein: CASSQASLTNYGYTF
J gene: TRBJ1-2
V gene: TRBV4-3

CDR3 protein: CASSVEGERGEQYF
J gene: TRBJ2-7
V gene: TRBV9

CDR3 protein: CASSSNTGVLNNSPLHF
J gene: TRBJ1-6
V gene: TRBV27

CDR3 protein: CASSPTGTGDQPQHF
J gene: TRBJ1-5
V gene: TRBV4-3

CDR3 protein: CASSLDLKDTQYF
J gene: TRBJ2-3
V gene: TRBV11-3

CDR3 protein: CASILLGRGIRETQYF
J gene: TRBJ2-5
V gene: TRBV7-8

CDR3 protein: CASSVGDSQGNEQFF
J gene: TRBJ2-1
V gene: TRBV11-2